This T cell receptor beta chain was profiled in a study of T-cell reconstitution after alpha-beta-depleted transplantation in children. The authors prepared the TCRbeta library with unique molecular identifiers. TCRdb passed the PCR reads through MiXCR, listing each CDR3 protein once. The sample lists 150,000 to 200,000 distinct CDR3 sequences; more than 14% were seen once. CDR1 is LGHDT, CDR2 YNNKEL, per germline (reference sequence). The J segment lost 5 bases and the V segment lost 5 bases, leaving 6 bases of the junction unmatched. The CDR3 has 14 residues. There are many counts of this clonotype.

The origin of this receptor is a human donor who donated a stem cell graft to a child with acute lymphoblastic leukemia. Sequences were derived from PBMCs from the stem cell graft donor, sampled from the stem cell graft. The chain links TRBV3-1 to TRBJ2-1; 7 nucleotides align to TRBD2. The CDR3 here is CASSARLADNEQFF. As DNA, the CDR3 is TGTGCCAGCAGCGCCCGACTAGCTGACAATGAGCAGTTCTTC.